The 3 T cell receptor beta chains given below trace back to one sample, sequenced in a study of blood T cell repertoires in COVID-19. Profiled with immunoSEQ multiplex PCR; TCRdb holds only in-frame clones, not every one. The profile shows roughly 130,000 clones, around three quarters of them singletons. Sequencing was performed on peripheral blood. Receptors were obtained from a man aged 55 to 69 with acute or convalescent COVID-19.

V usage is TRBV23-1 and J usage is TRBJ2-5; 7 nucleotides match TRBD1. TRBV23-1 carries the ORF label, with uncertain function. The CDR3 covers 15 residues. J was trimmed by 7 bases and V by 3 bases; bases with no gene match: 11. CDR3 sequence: CASSHQTGRLRTQYF. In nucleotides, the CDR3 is TGCGCCAGCAGTCATCAGACAGGGCGACTTAGGACCCAGTACTTC.

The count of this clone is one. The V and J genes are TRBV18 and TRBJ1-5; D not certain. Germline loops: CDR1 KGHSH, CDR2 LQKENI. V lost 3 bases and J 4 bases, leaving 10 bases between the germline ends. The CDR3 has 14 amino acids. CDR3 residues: CASSPGAGNQPQHF. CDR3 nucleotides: TGTGCCAGCTCACCGGGAGCCGGGAATCAGCCCCAGCATTTT.

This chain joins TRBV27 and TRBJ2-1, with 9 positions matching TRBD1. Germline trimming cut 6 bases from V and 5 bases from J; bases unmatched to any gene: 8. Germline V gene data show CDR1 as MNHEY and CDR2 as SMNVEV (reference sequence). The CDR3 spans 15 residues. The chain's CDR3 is CASRAVWTGDNEQFF. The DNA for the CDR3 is TGTGCCAGCAGAGCAGTGTGGACAGGGGACAATGAGCAGTTCTTC.